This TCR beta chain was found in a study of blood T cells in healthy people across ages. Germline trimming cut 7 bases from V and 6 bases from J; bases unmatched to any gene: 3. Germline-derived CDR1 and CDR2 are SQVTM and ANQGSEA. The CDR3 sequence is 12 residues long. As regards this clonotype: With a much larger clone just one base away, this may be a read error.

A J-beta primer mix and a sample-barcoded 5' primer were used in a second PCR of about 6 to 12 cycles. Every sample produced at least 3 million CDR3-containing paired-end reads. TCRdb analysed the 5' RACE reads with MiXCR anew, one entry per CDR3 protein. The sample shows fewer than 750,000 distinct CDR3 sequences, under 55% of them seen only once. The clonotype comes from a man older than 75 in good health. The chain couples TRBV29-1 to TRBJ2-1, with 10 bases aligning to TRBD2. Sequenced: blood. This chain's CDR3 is CSEGLARNEQFF. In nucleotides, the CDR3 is TGCAGCGAGGGACTAGCGCGCAATGAGCAGTTCTTC.